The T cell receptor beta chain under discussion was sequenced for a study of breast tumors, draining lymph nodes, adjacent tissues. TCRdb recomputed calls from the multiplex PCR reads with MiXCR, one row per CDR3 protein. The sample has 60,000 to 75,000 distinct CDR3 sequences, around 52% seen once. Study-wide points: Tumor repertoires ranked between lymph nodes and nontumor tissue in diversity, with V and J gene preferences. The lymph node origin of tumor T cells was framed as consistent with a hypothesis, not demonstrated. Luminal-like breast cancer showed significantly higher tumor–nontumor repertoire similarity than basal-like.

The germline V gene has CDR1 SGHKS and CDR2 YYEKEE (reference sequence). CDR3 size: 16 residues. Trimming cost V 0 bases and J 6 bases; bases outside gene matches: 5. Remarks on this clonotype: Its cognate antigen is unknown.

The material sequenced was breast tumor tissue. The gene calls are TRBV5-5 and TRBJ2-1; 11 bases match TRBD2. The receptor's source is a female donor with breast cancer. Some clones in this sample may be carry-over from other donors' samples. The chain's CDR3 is CASSLEVAGGPNEQFF. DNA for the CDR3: TGTGCCAGCAGCTTGGAAGTAGCGGGAGGGCCCAATGAGCAGTTCTTC.